Listed below are T cell receptor beta chains from one sample, sequenced in a study of cytomegalovirus exposure and HLA in healthy donors. This table comes from immunoSEQ multiplex PCR, and its TCRdb copy is limited to in-frame clones, with some not included. Of approximately 150,000 clones in the sample, around four fifths were seen once. The material sequenced was PBMCs. These receptors all stem from a man younger than 35 in good health and CMV-seropositive. Each CDR3 is given with its conserved first and last residue. A D gene is named only where the DNA matches it firmly. Clone sizes are given selectively: once, few, many, or a class where the clone is expanded.

j_call: TRBJ2-3
v_call: TRBV5-1
clone_size: .
d_call: .
cdr3_nt: TGCGCCAGCAGCCCTTCAGGACAGAGCACAGATACGCAGTATTTT
cdr3_aa: CASSPSGQSTDTQYF

j_call: TRBJ2-3
v_call: TRBV4-1
clone_size: .
d_call: TRBD2
cdr3_nt: TGCGCCAGCAGCCAGAGACTAATGGGGGGGAGCACAGATACGCAGTATTTT
cdr3_aa: CASSQRLMGGSTDTQYF

j_call: TRBJ2-3
v_call: TRBV9
clone_size: .
d_call: .
cdr3_nt: TGTGCCAGCAGAGGGATAGGCAGCGGGAGCACAGATACGCAGTATTTT
cdr3_aa: CASRGIGSGSTDTQYF

j_call: TRBJ1-5
v_call: TRBV6-7
clone_size: few
d_call: TRBD1
cdr3_nt: TGTGCCAGCACACCCGGACAGGGGGATAGGCAGCCCCAGCATTTT
cdr3_aa: CASTPGQGDRQPQHF

j_call: TRBJ2-1
v_call: TRBV30
clone_size: .
d_call: .
cdr3_nt: TGTGCCTGGAAGTGGGGCGGCTCGTTCAATGAGCAGTTCTTC
cdr3_aa: CAWKWGGSFNEQFF

j_call: TRBJ1-4
v_call: TRBV28
clone_size: .
d_call: .
cdr3_nt: TGTGCCAGCAGGGTGCAGGGCGATGAAAAACTGTTTTTT
cdr3_aa: CASRVQGDEKLFF

j_call: TRBJ2-5
v_call: TRBV7-8
clone_size: .
d_call: TRBD1
cdr3_nt: TGTGCCAGCAGCTTAGGGGACAGGGAGACCCAGTACTTC
cdr3_aa: CASSLGDRETQYF

j_call: TRBJ1-2
v_call: TRBV5-4
clone_size: .
d_call: TRBD1
cdr3_nt: TGTGCCAGCAGCTTGGCCACAGGGGGCGGGGGCTACACCTTC
cdr3_aa: CASSLATGGGGYTF

j_call: TRBJ1-3
v_call: TRBV4-1
clone_size: .
d_call: TRBD1
cdr3_nt: TGCGCCAGCAGCCAAGAGGAGGGGGCGAGCTCTGGAAACACCATATATTTT
cdr3_aa: CASSQEEGASSGNTIYF

j_call: TRBJ2-7
v_call: TRBV29-1
clone_size: .
d_call: .
cdr3_nt: TGCAGCGTAACGGGACTGCGATCCTACGAGCAGTACTTC
cdr3_aa: CSVTGLRSYEQYF

j_call: TRBJ1-1
v_call: TRBV6-5
clone_size: once
d_call: .
cdr3_nt: TGTGCCAGCAGTTTCGGTATGAACACTGAAGCTTTCTTT
cdr3_aa: CASSFGMNTEAFF

j_call: TRBJ1-1
v_call: TRBV7-2
clone_size: .
d_call: TRBD1
cdr3_nt: TGTGCCAGCAGCCCCCGCCGGGACAGGGGAGCTTTCTTT
cdr3_aa: CASSPRRDRGAFF

j_call: TRBJ2-1
v_call: TRBV7-9
clone_size: .
d_call: .
cdr3_nt: TGTGCCAGCAGCTTAGACCAAGGACAGAACAATGAGCAGTTCTTC
cdr3_aa: CASSLDQGQNNEQFF

j_call: TRBJ2-1
v_call: TRBV28
clone_size: .
d_call: .
cdr3_nt: TGTGCCAGCAGCCGTACAGATATCAATGAGCAGTTCTTC
cdr3_aa: CASSRTDINEQFF

j_call: TRBJ2-5
v_call: TRBV4-1
clone_size: once
d_call: TRBD2
cdr3_nt: TGCGCCAGCAGCCAAGGTCGGACTAGTGGGGGGACCCGCATAAGAGAGACCCAGTACTTC
cdr3_aa: CASSQGRTSGGTRIRETQYF

j_call: TRBJ2-5
v_call: TRBV7-9
clone_size: .
d_call: TRBD1
cdr3_nt: TGTGCCAGCAGCCCGGACAGGGCGGAGACCCAGTACTTC
cdr3_aa: CASSPDRAETQYF

j_call: TRBJ1-2
v_call: TRBV6-5
clone_size: .
d_call: .
cdr3_nt: TGTGCCAGCAGTTACTCGCTTAGCTATGGCTACACCTTC
cdr3_aa: CASSYSLSYGYTF

j_call: TRBJ2-3
v_call: TRBV9
clone_size: .
d_call: TRBD2
cdr3_nt: TGTGCCAGCAGCCTACAACCCTGGACTAGCGGAAGCACAGATACGCAGTATTTT
cdr3_aa: CASSLQPWTSGSTDTQYF

j_call: TRBJ2-3
v_call: TRBV2
clone_size: .
d_call: TRBD1
cdr3_nt: TGTGCCAGCAGTGATTATAGGACAGGGAGAACAGATACGCAGTATTTT
cdr3_aa: CASSDYRTGRTDTQYF

j_call: TRBJ2-7
v_call: TRBV6-1
clone_size: .
d_call: .
cdr3_nt: TGTGCCAGCAGTGAAGCCGGGTCTACCTACGAGCAGTACTTC
cdr3_aa: CASSEAGSTYEQYF

j_call: TRBJ2-7
v_call: TRBV25-1
clone_size: .
d_call: .
cdr3_nt: TGTGCCAGCCCTGGGGGCCCTAGGGACGAGCAGTACTTC
cdr3_aa: CASPGGPRDEQYF

j_call: TRBJ2-5
v_call: TRBV2
clone_size: .
d_call: TRBD2
cdr3_nt: TGTGCCAGCAGTGAAGTTTCCAGCGGGAGTAGGGAGACCCAGTACTTC
cdr3_aa: CASSEVSSGSRETQYF

j_call: TRBJ1-2
v_call: TRBV6-5
clone_size: .
d_call: .
cdr3_nt: TGTGCCAGCAGTTATTCAACAGGGTACGTCTATGGCTACACCTTC
cdr3_aa: CASSYSTGYVYGYTF

j_call: TRBJ1-5
v_call: TRBV4-1
clone_size: .
d_call: TRBD1
cdr3_nt: TGCGCCAGCAGCCAAGACGGCCAGGGGGCTGGTCAGCCCCAGCATTTT
cdr3_aa: CASSQDGQGAGQPQHF

j_call: TRBJ1-3
v_call: TRBV5-1
clone_size: many
d_call: .
cdr3_nt: TGCGCCAGCAGCCTGGGGAGCGGGACGAGCTCTGGAAACACCATATATTTT
cdr3_aa: CASSLGSGTSSGNTIYF

j_call: TRBJ1-6
v_call: TRBV1
clone_size: .
d_call: .
cdr3_nt: TGCACCAGCAGCCAAGTCCCCATGGACAGCAAGGGGGCTCTTATTTATAATTCACCCCTCCACTTT
cdr3_aa: CTSSQVPMDSKGALIYNSPLHF

j_call: TRBJ2-5
v_call: TRBV7-2
clone_size: .
d_call: TRBD2
cdr3_nt: TGTGCCAGCAGCTCATTAAATAGTGGGGGGGAAGAGACCCAGTACTTC
cdr3_aa: CASSSLNSGGEETQYF